This TCR beta chain was documented in a study of blood T cell repertoires in COVID-19. The overall study: The analysed material was cDNA or gDNA that came from T cells, B-cell-depleted T cells, or PBMCs.

The V gene's germline CDR1 is LNHDA and CDR2 SQIVND (reference sequence). The CDR3 is made up of 15 amino acids. Trimming cost V 10 bases and J 10 bases; bases outside gene matches: 17. How the authors handled the data: Reference gene primer amplification gave nucleated cell count estimates. The table came from immunoSEQ multiplex PCR; TCRdb's copy has only in-frame clones and leaves some out. V, J and clone size are taken as reported in that table, and D and trimming were inferred from the DNA itself. The sample consists of a few hundred thousand clones, about nine tenths of them appearing once. Participants reported their clinical history, and cohort assignment relied on those reports. The study counted Cohort 3 donors as recovered given two negative PCRs, clearance, or symptom resolution.

This chain links TRBV19 with TRBJ2-1; 9 positions match TRBD1. The receptor was derived from a middle-aged man who had recovered from COVID-19. The sequencing input was PBMCs or T cells enriched from blood (not recorded which). CDR3: CAISRGDREIVEQFF. In nucleotides, the CDR3 is TGTGCCATCAGTAGAGGGGACAGGGAAATCGTCGAGCAGTTCTTC. Drawing the rest from reference TRBV19 and TRBJ2-1, the complete variable domain is DGGITQSPKYLFRKEGQNVTLSCEQNLNHDAMYWYRQDPGQGLRLIYYSQIVNDFQKGDIAEGYSVSREKKESFPLTVTSAQKNPTAFYLCAISRGDREIVEQFFGPGTRLTVL.